This TCR beta chain was sequenced for a study of T cells in Graves' hyperthyroidism and ophthalmopathy. Germline CDR1 reads SGDLS; CDR2 reads YYNGEE. The CDR3 consists of 13 residues. The V and J ends lost 4 bases and 3 bases respectively, with 10 bases between them. The source material, RNA transcripts, was used to amplify TCR beta CDR3 regions. During a first-round RT-PCR of the TCR CDR3, the HTBI primer set was used. TCRdb re-called the multiplex PCR reads through MiXCR, storing one row per CDR3 protein. Here the sample spans 40,000 or so distinct CDR3 sequences, about 50% being singletons. Orbital computed tomography, thyroid ultrasound, serum thyroxine and TRAb, and clinical symptoms together informed the diagnoses. Regarding the study as a whole: Blood also held most thyroid clonotypes expanded beyond 0.001. Prediction of ophthalmopathy progression came a median around 6.5 months pre-onset.

As for this clonotype: Its antigen is as yet unknown.

The sequenced material came from blood. J is TRBJ2-5 and V is TRBV9, with D maybe TRBD2 (6 bases). The clonotype originates from a woman between 45 and 65 years old with Graves' hyperthyroidism that later progressed to Graves' ophthalmopathy. CDR3 region: CASSFGGEETQYF. CDR3 nucleotides: TGTGCCAGCAGCTTTGGAGGGGAAGAGACCCAGTACTTC.